The next 2 T cell receptor beta chains were all read from a single sample in a study of blood T cell repertoires in COVID-19. Assay used: immunoSEQ multiplex PCR; TCRdb lists only in-frame clones, some missing. This sample carries 100,000 or so clones, about three quarters of them seen once, and the ten largest clones take approximately 6.2%. Source material: peripheral blood. These receptors were collected from a man aged 80 or over with acute or convalescent COVID-19.

This sequence joins TRBV19 and TRBJ1-5; 8 nucleotides line up with TRBD1. J was trimmed by 6 bases and V by 3 bases; bases with no gene match: 13. CDR1 and CDR2 from the germline V gene are LNHDA and SQIVND (reference sequence). The length of the CDR3 is 17 residues. This CDR3 reads CASSIRLGQGKGQPQHF. The CDR3 bases are TGTGCCAGTAGTATCCGCCTAGGACAGGGAAAAGGTCAGCCCCAGCATTTT.

This chain links TRBV28 with TRBJ1-2; 8 positions match TRBD1. Germline V gene sequence: CDR1 MDHEN, CDR2 SYDVKM. V lost 4 bases and J lost 7; bases outside the gene matches: 17. CDR3 length equals 17 residues. The CDR3 here is CASSYQQGQGLMSGYTF. The DNA for the CDR3 is TGTGCCAGCAGTTATCAACAAGGACAGGGCTTAATGAGTGGCTACACCTTC.